This TCR beta chain was observed in a study of control samples from healthy donors and cancer patients. Libraries were prepared by immunoSEQ multiplex PCR; TCRdb keeps only in-frame clonotypes and omits some of them. In the table there are some 80,000 clones, approximately 89% of which are singletons. This CDR3 is built from 14 residues. CDR1 and CDR2 from the germline V gene are ENHRY and SYGVKD. V dropped 10 bases and J dropped 0 bases, with 13 bases sitting between them. This sequence joins TRBV10-3 and TRBJ2-1; D might be TRBD1 (6 bases). The specimen was blood. The clonotype was recovered from a middle-aged man in good health. The CDR3 sequence is CASQGTSSYNEQFF. The CDR3 DNA reads as TGTGCCAGCCAGGGGACGAGCTCCTACAATGAGCAGTTCTTC.